This TCR beta chain was captured by sequencing in a study of T cells in Graves' hyperthyroidism and ophthalmopathy. Overall study: At initial diagnosis, before any treatment had begun, peripheral blood was obtained.

This clonotype was recorded many times. Its specificity is unknown. The TCR beta CDR3 regions underwent amplification using RNA transcripts as the source. Researchers ran a first-round RT-PCR on the TCR CDR3 using the HTBI primer set. TCRdb independently ran MiXCR on the multiplex PCR reads; one entry per CDR3 protein. The table lists 500,000 to 650,000 distinct CDR3 sequences, roughly 15% of them singletons, with about 12% in the top ten. The CDR3 length is 20 residues. Germline trimming cut 5 bases from V and 3 bases from J; bases unmatched to any gene: 18. The V gene's germline CDR1 is SGHDN and CDR2 FVKESK. Clinical symptoms, serum thyroxine and TRAb, thyroid ultrasound and orbital computed tomography were used for the diagnoses. Fresh peripheral blood, about 10 ml of it, supplied the PBMCs. General study findings and limits: Most thyroid clonotypes expanded above 0.001 appeared in blood too.

The J gene is TRBJ2-3, the V gene TRBV14; 12 nucleotides agree with TRBD2. This TCR was recovered from a woman in her forties or fifties with Graves' ophthalmopathy. Sequenced input: blood. CDR3 in amino acids: CASSGDWTSGKITGTDTQYF. The DNA of the CDR3 is TGTGCCAGCAGCGGCGACTGGACTAGCGGGAAAATCACGGGTACAGATACGCAGTATTTT.